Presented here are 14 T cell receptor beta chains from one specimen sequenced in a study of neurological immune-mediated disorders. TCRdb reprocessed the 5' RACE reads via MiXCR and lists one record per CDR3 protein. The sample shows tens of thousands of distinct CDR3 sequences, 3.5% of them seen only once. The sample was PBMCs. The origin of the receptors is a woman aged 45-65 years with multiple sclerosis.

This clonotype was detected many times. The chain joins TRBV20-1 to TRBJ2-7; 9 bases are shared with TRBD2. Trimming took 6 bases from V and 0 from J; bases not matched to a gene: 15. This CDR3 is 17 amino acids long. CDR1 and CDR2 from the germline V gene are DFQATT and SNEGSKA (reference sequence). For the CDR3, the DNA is TGCAGTGCCGCCCCCAGAGGGAGGCGGGGGGGCTCCTACGAGCAGTACTTC. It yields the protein CSAAPRGRRGGSYEQYF.

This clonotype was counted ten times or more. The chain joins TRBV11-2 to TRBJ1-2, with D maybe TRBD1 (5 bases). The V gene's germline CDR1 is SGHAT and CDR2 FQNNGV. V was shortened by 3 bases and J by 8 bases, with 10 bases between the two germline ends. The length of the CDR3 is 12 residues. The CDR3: CASSFQGLGYTF. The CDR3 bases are TGTGCCAGCAGCTTCCAGGGACTCGGCTACACCTTC.

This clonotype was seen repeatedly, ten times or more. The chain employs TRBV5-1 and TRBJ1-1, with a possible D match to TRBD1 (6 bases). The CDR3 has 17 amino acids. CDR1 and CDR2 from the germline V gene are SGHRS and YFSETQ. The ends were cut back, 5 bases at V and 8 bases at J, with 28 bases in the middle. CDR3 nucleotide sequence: TGCGCCAGCAGGAGAAAGGCGGGAGGTGGGGACATTACGGAAGCTTTCTTT. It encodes CASRRKAGGGDITEAFF. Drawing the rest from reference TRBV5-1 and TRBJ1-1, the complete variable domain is KAGVTQTPRYLIKTRGQQVTLSCSPISGHRSVSWYQQTPGQGLQFLFEYFSETQRNKGNFPGRFSGRQFSNSRSEMNVSTLELGDSALYLCASRRKAGGGDITEAFFGQGTRLTVV.

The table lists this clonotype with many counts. CDR3 nucleotide sequence: TGCAGCGCTTGGGACAGGACCTACGAGCAGTACTTC. It codes for CSAWDRTYEQYF. The V gene is TRBV29-1, the J gene TRBJ2-7, with TRBD1 matching over 8 bases. Per the germline V gene, CDR1 is SQVTM and CDR2 is ANQGSEA. With V trimmed by 7 bases and J by 2 bases, 4 bases remained unmatched. CDR3 size: 12 residues.

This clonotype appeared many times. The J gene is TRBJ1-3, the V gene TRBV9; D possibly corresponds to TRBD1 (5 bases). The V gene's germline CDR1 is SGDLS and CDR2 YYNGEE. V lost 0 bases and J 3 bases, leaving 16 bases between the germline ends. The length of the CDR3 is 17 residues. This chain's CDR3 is CASSVAGAGFFGNTIYF. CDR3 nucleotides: TGTGCCAGCAGCGTAGCCGGGGCAGGGTTCTTTGGAAACACCATATATTTT.

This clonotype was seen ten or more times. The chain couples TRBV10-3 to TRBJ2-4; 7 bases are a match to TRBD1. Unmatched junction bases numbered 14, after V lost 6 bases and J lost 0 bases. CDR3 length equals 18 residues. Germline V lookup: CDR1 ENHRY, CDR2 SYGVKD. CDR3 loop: CAISASPTGTAAKNIQYF. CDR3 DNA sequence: TGTGCCATCAGCGCCTCCCCGACCGGGACAGCAGCCAAAAACATTCAGTACTTC.

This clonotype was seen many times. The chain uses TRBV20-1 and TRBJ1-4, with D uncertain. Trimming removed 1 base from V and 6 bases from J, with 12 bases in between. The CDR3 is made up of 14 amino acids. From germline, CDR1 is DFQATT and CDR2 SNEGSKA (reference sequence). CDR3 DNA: TGCAGTGCTAGAGTTAGAGGGATTTATGAAAAACTGTTTTTT. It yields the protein CSARVRGIYEKLFF.

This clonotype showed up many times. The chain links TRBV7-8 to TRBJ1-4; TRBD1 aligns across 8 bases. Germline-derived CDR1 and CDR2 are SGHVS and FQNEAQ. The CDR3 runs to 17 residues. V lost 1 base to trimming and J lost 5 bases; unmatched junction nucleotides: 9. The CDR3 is CASSLGRRTGKNEKLFF. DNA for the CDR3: TGTGCCAGCAGCTTAGGGCGTAGGACAGGGAAGAATGAAAAACTGTTTTTT.

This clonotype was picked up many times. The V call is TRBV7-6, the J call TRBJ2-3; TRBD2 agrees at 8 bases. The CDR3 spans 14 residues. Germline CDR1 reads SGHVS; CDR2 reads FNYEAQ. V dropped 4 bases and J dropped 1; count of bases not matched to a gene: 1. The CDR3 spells CASSSAGGTDTQYF. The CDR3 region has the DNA TGTGCCAGCAGCTCAGCGGGGGGCACAGATACGCAGTATTTT.

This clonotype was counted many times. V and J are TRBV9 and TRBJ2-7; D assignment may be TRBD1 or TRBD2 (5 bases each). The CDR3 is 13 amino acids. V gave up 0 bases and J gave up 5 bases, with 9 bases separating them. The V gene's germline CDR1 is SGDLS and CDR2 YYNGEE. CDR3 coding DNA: TGTGCCAGCAGCGTAGGGGGGATCAACGAGCAGTACTTC. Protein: CASSVGGINEQYF.

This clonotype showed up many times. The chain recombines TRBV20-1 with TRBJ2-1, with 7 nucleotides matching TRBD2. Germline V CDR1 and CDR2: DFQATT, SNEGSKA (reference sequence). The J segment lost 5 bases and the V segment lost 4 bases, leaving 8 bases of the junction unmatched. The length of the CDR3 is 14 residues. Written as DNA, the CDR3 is TGCAGTGCTACTAGCGGTCGGGGTAACAATGAGCAGTTCTTC. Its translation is CSATSGRGNNEQFF.

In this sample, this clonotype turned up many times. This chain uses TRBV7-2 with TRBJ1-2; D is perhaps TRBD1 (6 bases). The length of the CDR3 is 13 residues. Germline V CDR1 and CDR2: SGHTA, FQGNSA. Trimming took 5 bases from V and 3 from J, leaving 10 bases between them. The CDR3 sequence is CASSPWTDYGYTF. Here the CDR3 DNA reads TGTGCCAGCAGCCCATGGACAGACTATGGCTACACCTTC.

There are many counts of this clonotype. The CDR3 bases are TGTGCCAGCAGCTTATGGCCGGGATCCACTGAAGCTTTCTTT. This encodes CASSLWPGSTEAFF. J is TRBJ1-1 and V is TRBV7-2; D is ambiguous. From germline, CDR1 is SGHTA and CDR2 FQGNSA. The CDR3 is 14 residues long. Trimming cost V 2 bases and J 4 bases, with 11 bases left between them.

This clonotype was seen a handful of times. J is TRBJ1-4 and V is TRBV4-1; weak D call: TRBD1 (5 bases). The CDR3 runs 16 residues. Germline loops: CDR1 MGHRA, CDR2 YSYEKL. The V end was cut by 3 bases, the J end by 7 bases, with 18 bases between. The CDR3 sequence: CASSQTTTGGSEKLFF. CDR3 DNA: TGCGCCAGCAGCCAGACCACAACAGGTGGTAGTGAAAAACTGTTTTTT.